Presented here are 23 T cell receptor beta chains from one specimen sequenced in a study of CD8+CD57+ T cells in acquired aplastic anemia. For CDR3 and TCR beta VDJ profiling, genomic DNA was the template used. TCRdb recomputed calls from the reads with MiXCR, one row per CDR3 protein. The sample includes 150,000 to 200,000 distinct CDR3 sequences, around 66% seen only once; the top ten take about 43%. Sequences were obtained from sorted CD4+, CD8+, or CD8+CD57+ T cells (not recorded which) from PBMCs. All receptors come from a human donor with severe aplastic anemia or a healthy control (not recorded which).

The chain employs TRBV9 and TRBJ2-5; possibly TRBD1 for D (6 bases). Germline lookup yields CDR1 SGDLS and CDR2 YYNGEE. The CDR3 sequence is 14 residues long. V was pared by 3 bases and J by 7 bases, with 16 bases between. CDR3 region: CASSDQDRLSTQYF. DNA for the CDR3: TGTGCCAGCAGCGACCAAGACAGGCTATCGACCCAGTACTTC.

This clonotype was picked up a small number of times. The chain is built from TRBV20-1 and TRBJ2-5; D is ambiguous. Germline V gene sequence: CDR1 DFQATT, CDR2 SNEGSKA (reference sequence). The V end lost 0 bases, the J end lost 2 bases, and 7 bases lay between the germline ends. There are 13 residues in the CDR3. In DNA, the CDR3 is TGCAGTGCTAGAGATCAGGAGCAAGAGACCCAGTACTTC. Protein sequence: CSARDQEQETQYF.

The chain recombines TRBV12-5 with TRBJ1-2; TRBD1 might be the D (5 bases). The V gene's germline CDR1 is LGHNT and CDR2 FRNRAP. The CDR3 consists of 14 residues. In DNA form, the CDR3 reads TGTGCCAGCAGCGAGGGGACGGGGTCCTATGGCTACACCTTC. This translates into CASSEGTGSYGYTF.

The chain combines TRBV7-9 with TRBJ2-7; 8 nucleotides agree with TRBD2. CDR1 and CDR2 from the germline V gene are SEHNR and FQNEAQ (reference sequence). With 1 base clipped from V and 3 bases from J, the junction kept 8 bases outside the gene matches. The CDR3 has 16 residues. The chain's CDR3 is CASSLGVTSGIYEQYF. DNA for the CDR3: TGTGCCAGCAGCTTAGGGGTTACTAGCGGAATCTACGAGCAGTACTTC.

The rearrangement links TRBV20-1 to TRBJ2-3, with D possibly being TRBD2 (5 bases). This CDR3 is 12 amino acids long. Germline V gene sequence: CDR1 DFQATT, CDR2 SNEGSKA (reference sequence). Trimming left V 3 bases short and J 2 bases short, with 6 bases between. CDR3 region: CSASGLTDTQYF. CDR3 DNA sequence: TGCAGTGCTAGTGGACTCACAGATACGCAGTATTTT.

This clonotype was found many times. The rearrangement links TRBV6-1 to TRBJ1-2; D is perhaps TRBD1 (5 bases). Germline CDR1 is MNHNS and CDR2 is SASEGT. CDR3 size: 14 residues. V was clipped by 1 base and J by 6 bases, with 12 bases between them. CDR3 DNA sequence: TGTGCCAGCAGTGAAGTGACAGCCTATGATGGCTACACCTTC. As protein: CASSEVTAYDGYTF.

This chain uses TRBV12-3 or TRBV12-4 with TRBJ2-5; 7 bases map to TRBD1. J gave up 1 base and V 5 bases, and 7 bases lay outside the gene matches. The length of the CDR3 is 15 residues. CDR3 in DNA: TGTGCCAGCAGTGCCGGACAGGACGTCCAAGAGACCCAGTACTTC. Encoded protein: CASSAGQDVQETQYF.

The chain joins TRBV9 to TRBJ2-3; TRBD2 matches 7 bases. The V segment lost 4 bases and the J segment 5 bases; nucleotides outside the gene matches: 19. The V gene's germline CDR1 is SGDLS and CDR2 YYNGEE. CDR3 size: 18 residues. The CDR3 DNA reads TGTGCCAGCAGCCCCCGGTTAGCGGGTGGGACCCGCATAGATACGCAGTATTTT. This encodes CASSPRLAGGTRIDTQYF.

This clonotype occurred a few times. The chain uses TRBV5-1 and TRBJ2-2; D is uncertain. Germline CDR1 and CDR2: SGHRS and YFSETQ. This CDR3 comprises 15 residues. The germline V and J ends were trimmed by 0 bases and 4 bases, with 10 bases remaining between them. This CDR3 reads CASSLDGFRTGELFF. The CDR3 DNA reads as TGCGCCAGCAGCTTGGATGGGTTTCGCACCGGGGAGCTGTTTTTT.

This clonotype was found a few times. This chain links TRBV7-8 with TRBJ2-3; 8 nucleotides match TRBD2. This CDR3 is built from 12 residues. The trim removed 4 bases at V and 6 bases at J, leaving 0 bases unmatched. CDR1 is SGHVS and CDR2 is FQNEAQ in the germline V gene. Here the CDR3 reads CASSSGGDTQYF. CDR3 in DNA: TGTGCCAGCAGCTCGGGGGGGGATACGCAGTATTTT.

The rearrangement joins TRBV19 to TRBJ1-4; 8 nucleotides agree with TRBD1. This CDR3 contains 15 residues. Losses at the gene ends were 6 bases for V and 7 bases for J; bases not matched to a gene: 10. Germline V gene sequence: CDR1 LNHDA, CDR2 SQIVND (reference sequence). The CDR3 coding sequence is TGTGCCAGTAGATTCAAGACAGGGGCAGGTGAAAAACTGTTTTTT. Its protein product is CASRFKTGAGEKLFF.

The chain combines TRBV24-1 with TRBJ2-5; D possibly corresponds to TRBD2 (6 bases). V gave up 2 bases and J gave up 4 bases, with 13 bases separating them. The CDR3 is made up of 15 amino acids. Looked up from germline, CDR1 is KGHDR and CDR2 is SFDVKD. In DNA form, the CDR3 reads TGTGCCACCAGTGATTGGCGGGACGGGGGAGAGACCCAGTACTTC. Translation: CATSDWRDGGETQYF.

The chain carries TRBV7-2 and TRBJ2-1; D remains ambiguous. The CDR3 length is 12 residues. CDR1 and CDR2 (germline): SGHTA, FQGNSA. V was pared by 0 bases and J by 12 bases, with 9 bases between. CDR3 sequence reads: CASSLAGLTQFF. The CDR3 coding sequence is TGTGCCAGCAGCTTAGCAGGTTTAACGCAGTTCTTC.

This clonotype is a singleton in its sample. Relative to the germline gene, one junction end is altered; a read error may explain this. V gene TRBV5-4 combines with J gene TRBJ2-7; weak D call: TRBD2 (6 bases). Germline assignment: CDR1 SGHNT and CDR2 YYREEE (reference sequence). The CDR3 covers 17 residues. As DNA, the CDR3 is TGCGCCAGCAGCCAAGGGAGAACGGCGGGACTGATCTACGAGCAGTACTTC. Translation: CASSQGRTAGLIYEQYF. Using reference TRBV5-4 and TRBJ2-7 for the parts outside the CDR3, the full variable domain is ETGVTQSPTHLIKTRGQQVTLRCSSQSGHNTVSWYQQALGQGPQFIFQYYREEENGRGNFPPRFSGLQFPNYSSELNVNALELDDSALYLCASSQGRTAGLIYEQYFGPGTRLTVT.

The CDR3 DNA reads TGTGCCAGCAGCGTAGGGCTGAACACCGGGGAGCTGTTTTTT. Amino acids: CASSVGLNTGELFF. This chain joins TRBV9 and TRBJ2-2; D gene uncertain. Trimming left V 0 bases short and J 1 base short, with 4 bases between. The germline V gene has CDR1 SGDLS and CDR2 YYNGEE. The CDR3 is 14 amino acids.

The chain couples TRBV2 to TRBJ2-1; TRBD1 or TRBD2 may be the D gene (6 bases each). CDR1 is SNHLY, CDR2 FYNNEI, per germline. The CDR3 runs 16 residues. V lost 11 bases and J lost 9, with 29 bases in between. CDR3 nucleotides: TGTGCCGGCGCTGCGGGGACACCGAGCACCGTCAGTGAGCAGTTCTTC. It codes for CAGAAGTPSTVSEQFF.

The V call is TRBV4-1, the J call TRBJ1-6, with D possibly TRBD1 on 5 matching bases. The germline V and J ends were trimmed by 0 bases and 9 bases, with 12 bases remaining between them. Germline values: CDR1 MGHRA, CDR2 YSYEKL. CDR3 length: 15 amino acids. The CDR3 DNA reads as TGCGCCAGCAGCCAAGAAGGGACGGTGCGTTCACCCCTCCACTTT. Residues: CASSQEGTVRSPLHF.

This clonotype was observed a few times. V and J are TRBV6-2 or TRBV6-3 and TRBJ2-7; 8 nucleotides agree with TRBD2. This CDR3 spans 18 amino acids. Losses at the gene ends were 0 bases for V and 5 bases for J; bases not matched to a gene: 15. Looked up from germline, CDR1 is MNHEY and CDR2 is SVGEGT. CDR3 coding DNA: TGTGCCAGCAGTTACTCCATCCTGGCGGGGGGTCAGGTTAACGAGCAGTACTTC. Residues: CASSYSILAGGQVNEQYF.

This chain links TRBV7-6 with TRBJ2-2, with D possibly matching TRBD2 (6 bases). The CDR3 runs 17 residues. The V gene's germline CDR1 is SGHVS and CDR2 FNYEAQ. Trimming removed 1 base from V and 7 bases from J, with 19 bases in between. CDR3 sequence (DNA): TGTGCCAGCAGCTTAGGGGGGGACTCCCCACCGTTCGGGGAGCTGTTTTTT. Translating it yields CASSLGGDSPPFGELFF.

The chain uses TRBV5-1 and TRBJ2-3; no clear D gene. The CDR3 contains 13 residues. V lost 6 bases, J lost 1 base, and 9 bases lay in between. The germline gives CDR1 SGHRS, CDR2 YFSETQ. Here the CDR3 reads CASNGPRTDTQYF. CDR3 coding DNA: TGCGCCAGCAACGGACCCCGCACAGATACGCAGTATTTT.

The chain joins TRBV2 to TRBJ2-7; the D gene could be TRBD1 or TRBD2 (5 bases each). V was clipped by 6 bases and J by 9 bases, with 12 bases between them. Germline assignment: CDR1 SNHLY and CDR2 FYNNEI. CDR3 length: 11 residues. DNA of the CDR3: TGTGCCAGCAGGACAGCCGGAGGGCAGTACTTC. This translates into CASRTAGGQYF.

This clonotype was detected only a few times. The chain links TRBV4-1 to TRBJ1-4; D perhaps matches TRBD1 (5 bases). The length of the CDR3 is 14 residues. Per the germline V gene, CDR1 is MGHRA and CDR2 is YSYEKL. Trimming stripped 0 bases from V and 8 bases from J, with 10 bases between. In DNA form, the CDR3 reads TGCGCCAGCAGCCAAGATCTTCGGGGGGAAAAACTGTTTTTT. This gives the protein CASSQDLRGEKLFF.

The genes are TRBV29-1 and TRBJ1-4, with 7 bases aligning to TRBD1. The CDR3 loop spans 13 amino acids. Germline CDR1 SQVTM, CDR2 ANQGSEA. The ends lost 6 bases at V and 6 bases at J; junction bases unmatched: 7. The CDR3 is CSVGRTGYEKLFF. For the CDR3, the DNA is TGCAGCGTGGGGAGGACAGGTTATGAAAAACTGTTTTTT.